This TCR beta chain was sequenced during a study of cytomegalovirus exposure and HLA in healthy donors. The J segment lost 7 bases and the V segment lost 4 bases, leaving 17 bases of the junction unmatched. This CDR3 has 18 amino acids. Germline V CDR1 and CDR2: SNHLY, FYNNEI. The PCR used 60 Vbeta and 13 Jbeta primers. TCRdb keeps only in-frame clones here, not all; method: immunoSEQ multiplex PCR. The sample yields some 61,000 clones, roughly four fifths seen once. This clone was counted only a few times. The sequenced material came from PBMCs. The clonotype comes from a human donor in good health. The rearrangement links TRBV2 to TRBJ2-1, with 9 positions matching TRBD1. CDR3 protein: CASSGGTGINIQRNEQFF. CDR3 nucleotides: TGTGCCAGCAGTGGGGGGACAGGGATTAACATCCAAAGGAATGAGCAGTTCTTC.